Given below is one T cell receptor beta chain in context. As processed by the authors: Amplification of reference gene primers was used by the study to estimate nucleated cell counts. The repertoire was sequenced with immunoSEQ multiplex PCR; TCRdb's copy has only in-frame clones and lacks some. V and J calls and clone size follow that table, whereas D and trimming were derived from the DNA. In the table there are around 170,000 clones, roughly nine tenths of which are singletons. This sample was taken from a study of blood T cell repertoires in COVID-19. Study at large: Sites in the United States, Italy and Spain provided acute and convalescent COVID-19 samples. PBMCs, B-cell-depleted T cells, or T cells provided the cDNA or gDNA that made up the material.

The CDR3 has 15 amino acids. The trim removed 4 bases at V and 3 bases at J, leaving 5 bases unmatched. Per the germline V gene, CDR1 is MNHEY and CDR2 is SVGAGI. This sequence joins TRBV6-5 and TRBJ1-3; 8 bases match TRBD1. Sequencing was performed on peripheral blood. The sequence was obtained from a man aged 60 to 69 with acute or convalescent COVID-19. This chain's CDR3 is CASSFQGAGGNTIYF. The CDR3 nucleotides read TGTGCCAGCAGTTTCCAGGGGGCAGGTGGAAACACCATATATTTT.